This is a list of T cell receptor beta chains from one sample in a study of preoperative IRX-2 immunotherapy in early breast cancer. Profiling relied on immunoSEQ multiplex PCR, and the TCRdb table lists in-frame clones only, not all of them. The sample records under 30,000 clones, roughly nine tenths being singletons. Material: tumor tissue, obtained after IRX-2 immunotherapy. The receptors come from a human donor with breast cancer. CDR3s include the opening cysteine and the closing phenylalanine or tryptophan. A D gene is named only where the DNA matches it firmly. Clone size is shown for a subset of rows, as once, few, many or a class of expanded clone.

TRBD1	TRBV5-6	TRBJ2-1	once	TGTGCCAGCAGCTTACGGGACAGGCCCCTCTACAATGAGCAGTTCTTC	CASSLRDRPLYNEQFF
NA	TRBV4-1	TRBJ2-2	NA	TGCGCCAGCAGCCCAAGAGAGCGGTCGAACACCGGGGAGCTGTTTTTT	CASSPRERSNTGELFF
NA	TRBV29-1	TRBJ1-1	NA	TGCAGCGTTTCTGGGACGACTGAAGCTTTCTTT	CSVSGTTEAFF
TRBD1	TRBV2	TRBJ2-7	NA	TGTGCCAGCAGACAGGGGACCTACGAGCAGTACTTC	CASRQGTYEQYF
NA	TRBV19	TRBJ2-3	NA	TGTGCCAGTAGTTGGACAATCACAGATACGCAGTATTTT	CASSWTITDTQYF
NA	TRBV5-6	TRBJ2-4	NA	TGTGCCAGCAGCTCGGTAGGGGCCAAAAACATTCAGTACTTC	CASSSVGAKNIQYF
NA	TRBV7-2	TRBJ2-7	few	TGTGCCAACAGGCGACCTTGCGAGCAGTACTTC	CANRRPCEQYF
NA	TRBV7-8	TRBJ2-6	NA	TGTGCCAGCAGTCCCACCCGGGGCTCTGGGGCCAACGTCCTGACTTTC	CASSPTRGSGANVLTF
NA	TRBV7-9	TRBJ1-5	once	TGTGCCAGCAGCTTAGGTCAACCGGGTGGGAGCAATCAGCCCCAGCATTTT	CASSLGQPGGSNQPQHF
TRBD1	TRBV6-7	TRBJ2-6	NA	TGTGCCAGCAGTTACTCGAGTTTCAGGACAGGTTTCTCTGGGGCCAACGTCCTGACTTTC	CASSYSSFRTGFSGANVLTF
NA	TRBV7-9	TRBJ1-1	NA	TGTGCCAGCAGCCCTTACCGGGAGGAAGCTTTCTTT	CASSPYREEAFF
NA	TRBV19	TRBJ1-4	NA	TGTGCCAGTAGTCATTACCGGGACGGCGCAACTAATGAAAAACTGTTTTTT	CASSHYRDGATNEKLFF
TRBD2	TRBV11-2	TRBJ2-1	NA	TGTGCCAGCAGACTAGCGGGGGTCTACAATGAGCAGTTCTTC	CASRLAGVYNEQFF
NA	TRBV9	TRBJ2-1	NA	TGTGCCAGCAGCGTAGCGGACGGATACAATGAGCAGTTCTTC	CASSVADGYNEQFF
NA	TRBV10-3	TRBJ1-1	NA	TGTGCCATCAGTGGAACAGGGTGGGAAGCAGAAGCTTTCTTT	CAISGTGWEAEAFF
NA	TRBV5-6	TRBJ1-5	NA	TGTGCCAGCAGCGGCGCAGGGAACAATCAGCCCCAGCATTTT	CASSGAGNNQPQHF